A selection of T cell receptor beta chains follows, all from one sample in a study of identifying expanded T cells in peripheral blood. The data were produced by immunoSEQ multiplex PCR, yet TCRdb's version contains in-frame clones alone and is incomplete. The table shows 83,000 or so clones, with about 88% occurring only once. The sequenced sample was blood. These receptors came from a person aged 18 to 75 in good health. Both conserved end residues are part of each CDR3. Fields, in order: V gene, J gene, clone size, D gene, CDR3 protein, CDR3 DNA. The D gene is left open where the match is weak. Clone size is shown for a subset of rows, as once, few, many or a class of expanded clone.

V gene: TRBV2; J gene: TRBJ2-7; clone size: NA; D gene: NA; CDR3 protein: CASSDRSEVEQYF; CDR3 DNA: TGTGCCAGCAGTGATAGGTCGGAGGTCGAGCAGTACTTC
V gene: TRBV2; J gene: TRBJ2-7; clone size: NA; D gene: NA; CDR3 protein: CASSPDVGSYEQYF; CDR3 DNA: TGTGCCAGCAGCCCGGACGTTGGGTCCTACGAGCAGTACTTC
V gene: TRBV4-3; J gene: TRBJ2-1; clone size: NA; D gene: TRBD2; CDR3 protein: CASSQDLRLAGEQFF; CDR3 DNA: TGCGCCAGCAGCCAAGATCTTAGACTAGCTGGTGAGCAGTTCTTC
V gene: TRBV5-1; J gene: TRBJ1-2; clone size: NA; D gene: NA; CDR3 protein: CASSLASEPFHTF; CDR3 DNA: TGCGCCAGCAGCTTGGCATCCGAGCCGTTCCACACCTTC
V gene: TRBV7-2; J gene: TRBJ2-1; clone size: NA; D gene: NA; CDR3 protein: CASSLEPNEQFF; CDR3 DNA: TGTGCCAGCAGCTTAGAACCAAATGAGCAGTTCTTC
V gene: TRBV18; J gene: TRBJ1-5; clone size: NA; D gene: NA; CDR3 protein: CASSLRAGYGDQPQHF; CDR3 DNA: TGTGCCAGCTCACTACGCGCGGGATACGGGGATCAGCCCCAGCATTTT
V gene: TRBV28; J gene: TRBJ1-1; clone size: NA; D gene: NA; CDR3 protein: CASSPPGSKNTEAFF; CDR3 DNA: TGTGCCAGCAGTCCACCCGGGTCGAAAAACACTGAAGCTTTCTTT
V gene: TRBV5-5; J gene: TRBJ2-7; clone size: once; D gene: NA; CDR3 protein: CASSLESRAQDYEQYF; CDR3 DNA: TGTGCCAGCAGCTTGGAGAGTCGGGCCCAGGACTACGAGCAGTACTTC
V gene: TRBV7-9; J gene: TRBJ2-7; clone size: once; D gene: NA; CDR3 protein: CASSLVTGLAVGGEQYF; CDR3 DNA: TGTGCCAGCAGCTTAGTTACTGGCCTAGCCGTTGGGGGGGAGCAGTACTTC
V gene: TRBV2; J gene: TRBJ1-4; clone size: few; D gene: NA; CDR3 protein: CASNRAATNEKLFF; CDR3 DNA: TGTGCCAGCAATCGGGCAGCAACTAATGAAAAACTGTTTTTT
V gene: TRBV6-4; J gene: TRBJ2-1; clone size: NA; D gene: TRBD2; CDR3 protein: CASSMTVTSESNEQFF; CDR3 DNA: TGTGCCAGCAGCATGACGGTGACTAGCGAGTCCAATGAGCAGTTCTTC
V gene: TRBV19; J gene: TRBJ2-5; clone size: NA; D gene: NA; CDR3 protein: CASSQEGTQETQYF; CDR3 DNA: TGTGCCAGTAGTCAAGAGGGCACCCAAGAGACCCAGTACTTC
V gene: TRBV19; J gene: TRBJ1-3; clone size: NA; D gene: NA; CDR3 protein: CASTPFSGNTIYF; CDR3 DNA: TGTGCCAGTACCCCTTTCTCTGGAAACACCATATATTTT
V gene: TRBV7-9; J gene: TRBJ2-7; clone size: few; D gene: NA; CDR3 protein: CASLGEQYF; CDR3 DNA: TGTGCCAGCTTGGGGGAGCAGTACTTC
V gene: TRBV29-1; J gene: TRBJ2-6; clone size: once; D gene: TRBD2; CDR3 protein: CSVETRLAGVGANVLTF; CDR3 DNA: TGCAGCGTTGAGACTAGACTAGCGGGAGTCGGGGCCAACGTCCTGACTTTC
V gene: TRBV14; J gene: TRBJ2-5; clone size: NA; D gene: TRBD2; CDR3 protein: CASSPYNGLAGETQYF; CDR3 DNA: TGTGCCAGCAGCCCCTACAACGGACTAGCGGGAGAGACCCAGTACTTC
V gene: TRBV5-1; J gene: TRBJ2-3; clone size: NA; D gene: TRBD2; CDR3 protein: CASSSTWGGTSTDTQYF; CDR3 DNA: TGCGCCAGCAGCTCGACCTGGGGGGGTACTAGCACAGATACGCAGTATTTT
V gene: TRBV5-1; J gene: TRBJ2-3; clone size: NA; D gene: TRBD2; CDR3 protein: CASGIAGGYSTDTQYF; CDR3 DNA: TGCGCCAGCGGAATAGCGGGGGGATACAGCACAGATACGCAGTATTTT
V gene: TRBV4-2; J gene: TRBJ2-4; clone size: NA; D gene: NA; CDR3 protein: CASSQGNRNIQYF; CDR3 DNA: TGTGCCAGCAGCCAAGGGAACAGAAACATTCAGTACTTC
V gene: TRBV5-1; J gene: TRBJ2-2; clone size: NA; D gene: TRBD1; CDR3 protein: CASSFRTGGNTGELFF; CDR3 DNA: TGCGCCAGCAGCTTTAGGACAGGGGGCAACACCGGGGAGCTGTTTTTT
V gene: TRBV7-8; J gene: TRBJ2-7; clone size: NA; D gene: TRBD2; CDR3 protein: CASSPYSGRSSYEQYF; CDR3 DNA: TGTGCCAGCAGCCCGTATAGCGGGAGGAGCTCCTACGAGCAGTACTTC
V gene: TRBV11-2; J gene: TRBJ2-7; clone size: NA; D gene: TRBD2; CDR3 protein: CASSHGTSFAHEQYF; CDR3 DNA: TGTGCCAGCAGCCATGGGACTAGCTTTGCCCACGAGCAGTACTTC